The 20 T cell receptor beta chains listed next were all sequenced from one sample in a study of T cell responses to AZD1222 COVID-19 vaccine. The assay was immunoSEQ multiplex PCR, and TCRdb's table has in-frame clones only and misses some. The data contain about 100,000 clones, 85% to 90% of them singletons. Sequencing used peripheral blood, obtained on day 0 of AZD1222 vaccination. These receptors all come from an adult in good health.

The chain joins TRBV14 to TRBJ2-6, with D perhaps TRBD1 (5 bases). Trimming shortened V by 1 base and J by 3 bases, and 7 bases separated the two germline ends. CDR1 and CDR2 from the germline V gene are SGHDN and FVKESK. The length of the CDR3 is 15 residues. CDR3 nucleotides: TGTGCCAGCAGCCAAGCTAGGGGTGGGGCCAACGTCCTGACTTTC. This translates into CASSQARGGANVLTF.

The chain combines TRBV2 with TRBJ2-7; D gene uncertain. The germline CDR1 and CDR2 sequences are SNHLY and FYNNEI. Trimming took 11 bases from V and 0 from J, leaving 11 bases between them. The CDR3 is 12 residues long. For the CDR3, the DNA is TGTGCCCACCGGTCCCTCTCCTACGAGCAGTACTTC. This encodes CAHRSLSYEQYF.

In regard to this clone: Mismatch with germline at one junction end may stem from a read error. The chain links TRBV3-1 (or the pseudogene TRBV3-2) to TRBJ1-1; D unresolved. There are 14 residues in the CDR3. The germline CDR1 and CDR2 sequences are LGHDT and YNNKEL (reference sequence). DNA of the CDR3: TGTGCCAGCAGCCAAGGAATAGGGAACGCTGAAGCTTTCTTT. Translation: CASSQGIGNAEAFF.

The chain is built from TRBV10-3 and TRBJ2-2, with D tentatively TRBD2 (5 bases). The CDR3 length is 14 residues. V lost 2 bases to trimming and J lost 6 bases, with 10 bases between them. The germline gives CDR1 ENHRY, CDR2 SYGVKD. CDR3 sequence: CAISETREAGELFF. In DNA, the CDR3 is TGTGCCATCAGTGAGACCCGGGAAGCCGGGGAGCTGTTTTTT.

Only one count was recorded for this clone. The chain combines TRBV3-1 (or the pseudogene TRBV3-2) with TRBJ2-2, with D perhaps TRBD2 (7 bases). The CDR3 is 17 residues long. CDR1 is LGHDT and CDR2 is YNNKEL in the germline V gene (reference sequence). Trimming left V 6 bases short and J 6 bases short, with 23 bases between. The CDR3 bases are TGTGCCAGCAGGGCCTCAAGATTCGCGGGGGCACCCGGGGAGCTGTTTTTT. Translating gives CASRASRFAGAPGELFF.

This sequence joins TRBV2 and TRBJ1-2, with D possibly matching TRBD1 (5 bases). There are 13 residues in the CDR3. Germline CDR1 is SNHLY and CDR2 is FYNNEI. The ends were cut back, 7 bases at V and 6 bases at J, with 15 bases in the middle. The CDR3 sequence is CASTGVEGDGYTF. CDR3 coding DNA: TGTGCCAGCACGGGGGTGGAAGGGGATGGCTACACCTTC. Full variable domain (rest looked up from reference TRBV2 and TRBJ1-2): EPEVTQTPSHQVTQMGQEVILRCVPISNHLYFYWYRQILGQKVEFLVSFYNNEISEKSEIFDDQFSVERPDGSNFTLKIRSTKLEDSAMYFCASTGVEGDGYTFGSGTRLTVV.

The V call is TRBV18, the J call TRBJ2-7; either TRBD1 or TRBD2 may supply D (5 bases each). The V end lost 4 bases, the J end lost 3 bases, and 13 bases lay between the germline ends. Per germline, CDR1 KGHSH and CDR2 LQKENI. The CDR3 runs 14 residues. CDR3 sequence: CASSQSRDVYEQYF. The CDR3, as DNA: TGTGCCAGCTCACAGTCCCGGGACGTCTACGAGCAGTACTTC.

The DNA of the CDR3 is TGTGCCAGCAGTTCCCACACTCCCTACGAGCAGTACTTC. It is translated as CASSSHTPYEQYF. V usage is TRBV28 and J usage is TRBJ2-7; no definite D call. CDR1 and CDR2 from the germline V gene are MDHEN and SYDVKM. The V and J ends lost 4 bases and 2 bases respectively, with 9 bases between them. CDR3 length equals 13 residues.

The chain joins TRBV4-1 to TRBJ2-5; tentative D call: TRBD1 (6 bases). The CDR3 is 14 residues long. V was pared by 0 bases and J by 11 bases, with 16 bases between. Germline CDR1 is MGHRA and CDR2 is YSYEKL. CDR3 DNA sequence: TGCGCCAGCAGCCAAGAATCTCACCGGGACATGCAGTACTTC. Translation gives CASSQESHRDMQYF.

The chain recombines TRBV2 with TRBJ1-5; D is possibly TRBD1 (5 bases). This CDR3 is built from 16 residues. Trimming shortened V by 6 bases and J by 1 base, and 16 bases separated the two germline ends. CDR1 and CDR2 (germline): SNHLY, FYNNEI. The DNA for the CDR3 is TGTGCCAGCAGCGCGTTAGGGACGGGGAGCAATCAGCCCCAGCATTTT. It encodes CASSALGTGSNQPQHF.

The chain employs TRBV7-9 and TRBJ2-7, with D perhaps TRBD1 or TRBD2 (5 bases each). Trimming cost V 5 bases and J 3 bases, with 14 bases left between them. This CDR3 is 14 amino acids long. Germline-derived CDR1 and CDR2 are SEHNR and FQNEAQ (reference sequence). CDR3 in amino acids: CASSQRVGVYEQYF. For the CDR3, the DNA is TGTGCCAGCAGCCAGAGGGTAGGGGTCTACGAGCAGTACTTC.

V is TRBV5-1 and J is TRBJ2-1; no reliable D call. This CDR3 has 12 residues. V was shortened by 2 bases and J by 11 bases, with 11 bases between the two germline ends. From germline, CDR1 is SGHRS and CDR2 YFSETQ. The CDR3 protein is CASSFETKKQFF. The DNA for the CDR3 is TGCGCCAGCAGCTTCGAGACCAAAAAGCAGTTCTTC.

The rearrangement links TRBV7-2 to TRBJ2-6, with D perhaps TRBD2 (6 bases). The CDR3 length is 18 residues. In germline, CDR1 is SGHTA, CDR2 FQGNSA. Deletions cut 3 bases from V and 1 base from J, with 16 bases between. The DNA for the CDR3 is TGTGCCAGCAGCTTGAAGGGACTGAGGAGGTCTGGGGCCAACGTCCTGACTTTC. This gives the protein CASSLKGLRRSGANVLTF.

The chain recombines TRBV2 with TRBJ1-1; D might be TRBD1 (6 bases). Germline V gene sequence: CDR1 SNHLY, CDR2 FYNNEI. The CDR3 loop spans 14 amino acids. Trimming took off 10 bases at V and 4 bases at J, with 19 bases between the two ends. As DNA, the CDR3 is TGTGCCACCCCAGGGGTTCGTGGCTTCACTGAAGCTTTCTTT. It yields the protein CATPGVRGFTEAFF.

Here the CDR3 reads CASSESGGYTF. The CDR3 nucleotides read TGTGCCAGCAGTGAATCGGGGGGCTACACCTTC. This chain connects TRBV2 to TRBJ1-2; unclear D gene. CDR3 size: 11 residues. Germline values: CDR1 SNHLY, CDR2 FYNNEI. V dropped 2 bases and J dropped 8 bases, with 6 bases sitting between them.

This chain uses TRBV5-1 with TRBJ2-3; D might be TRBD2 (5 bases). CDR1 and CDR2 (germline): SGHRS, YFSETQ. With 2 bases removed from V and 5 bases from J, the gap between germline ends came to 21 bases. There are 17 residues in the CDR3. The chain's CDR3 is CASSFRTRTFAEDTQYF. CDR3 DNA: TGCGCCAGCAGCTTCAGGACTCGGACTTTTGCGGAAGATACGCAGTATTTT.

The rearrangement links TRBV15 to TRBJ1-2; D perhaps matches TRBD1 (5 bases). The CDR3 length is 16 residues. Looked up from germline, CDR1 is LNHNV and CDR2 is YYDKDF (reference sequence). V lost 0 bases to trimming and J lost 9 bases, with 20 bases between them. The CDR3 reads CATSRDGRGRSISYTF. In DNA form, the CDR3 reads TGTGCCACCAGCAGAGATGGGAGGGGCAGGTCTATTAGCTACACCTTC.

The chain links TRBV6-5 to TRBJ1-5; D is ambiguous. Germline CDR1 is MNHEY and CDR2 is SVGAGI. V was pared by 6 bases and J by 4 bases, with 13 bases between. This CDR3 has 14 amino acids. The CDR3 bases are TGTGCCAGCAGAGAGGACGGCTTTAATCAGCCCCAGCATTTT. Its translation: CASREDGFNQPQHF.

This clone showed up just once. Written as DNA, the CDR3 is TGTGCCAGCAGATTGGACAGGGGTTCGGATACGCAGTATTTT. Residues: CASRLDRGSDTQYF. This chain connects TRBV6-5 to TRBJ2-3, with 9 bases aligning to TRBD1. CDR3 length: 14 residues. V trimming: 6 bases; J trimming: 6 bases; junction bases outside the gene matches: 7. CDR1 MNHEY and CDR2 SVGAGI come from the germline V gene.

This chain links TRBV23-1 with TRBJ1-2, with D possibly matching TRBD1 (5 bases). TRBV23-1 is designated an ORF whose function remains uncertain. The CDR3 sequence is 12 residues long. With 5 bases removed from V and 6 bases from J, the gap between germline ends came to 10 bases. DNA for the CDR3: TGCGCCAGCAGTTCGGTGGGGGATGGCTACACCTTC. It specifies CASSSVGDGYTF.